The 12 T cell receptor beta chains below come from one sample, sequenced in a study of shared clonotypes between healthy human individuals (dated by TCRdb to about 2020). The protocol used for the library was the immunoSEQ multiplex PCR assay. TCRdb carries this immuneACCESS record with in-frame sequences only. Its versions omit some clonotypes, under half of them owing to an unresolved V gene in the studies checked, with the rest unexplained. For this sample the table gives 2 million to 2.5 million clones, of which 90% to 95% were detected only once. Of the sample, about 0.34% is held by the ten largest clones. Sequencing input: naive CD4+ T cells from PBMCs. Per the publication, the cell subset or site label means: CD45RA+ positively selected. The receptors derive from a man aged 18 to 35 in good health. Some clones in this sample may be carry-over from other donors' samples.

V is TRBV10-3 and J is TRBJ2-3, with D possibly matching TRBD2 (5 bases). The CDR3 runs to 16 residues. The ends were cut back, 2 bases at V and 3 bases at J, with 15 bases in the middle. Germline V gene sequence: CDR1 ENHRY, CDR2 SYGVKD. The CDR3 loop is CAISERAPGGTDTQYF. The CDR3 bases are TGTGCCATCAGTGAGAGGGCTCCCGGCGGGACAGATACGCAGTATTTT.

The chain uses TRBV5-1 and TRBJ2-5; perhaps TRBD2 as D (5 bases). V gave up 4 bases and J gave up 5 bases, with 15 bases separating them. CDR3 length: 14 residues. Germline CDR1 is SGHRS and CDR2 is YFSETQ. In DNA form, the CDR3 reads TGCGCCAGCAGCCCGCAGGTAGGCGGGGAGACCCAGTACTTC. Encoded protein: CASSPQVGGETQYF. The complete variable domain, with remaining parts taken from reference TRBV5-1 and TRBJ2-5, reads KAGVTQTPRYLIKTRGQQVTLSCSPISGHRSVSWYQQTPGQGLQFLFEYFSETQRNKGNFPGRFSGRQFSNSRSEMNVSTLELGDSALYLCASSPQVGGETQYFGPGTRLLVL.

V usage is TRBV2 and J usage is TRBJ1-2, with 9 bases aligning to TRBD1. Germline assignment: CDR1 SNHLY and CDR2 FYNNEI. The CDR3 runs 14 residues. The V and J ends lost 6 bases and 8 bases, in that order; junction bases with no gene match: 10. CDR3 residues: CASSAGTGPFGYTF. The CDR3, as DNA: TGTGCCAGCAGCGCCGGGACAGGGCCTTTCGGCTACACCTTC.

The chain carries TRBV5-1 and TRBJ2-3; no firm D call. V was trimmed by 3 bases and J by 5 bases, leaving 10 bases between them. This CDR3 has 13 residues. Germline CDR1 and CDR2: SGHRS and YFSETQ. CDR3 sequence reads: CASSSSPQDTQYF. The CDR3 nucleotides read TGCGCCAGCAGCTCCTCCCCCCAAGATACGCAGTATTTT.

The chain couples TRBV5-1 to TRBJ2-5; 10 nucleotides align to TRBD1. The CDR3 extends over 16 amino acids. Losses at the gene ends were 7 bases for V and 1 base for J; bases not matched to a gene: 10. Germline V gene lookup returns CDR1 SGHRS and CDR2 YFSETQ. CDR3 in DNA: TGCGCCAGCGGACCCGGGACAGGGGCCTTCCAAGAGACCCAGTACTTC. Translation: CASGPGTGAFQETQYF.

This clone was detected once. The J gene is TRBJ2-7, the V gene TRBV6-1; D is possibly TRBD1 or TRBD2 (6 bases each). Between the trimmed V and J ends, which lost 3 bases and 3 bases, there was a span of 15 bases. This CDR3 is built from 15 residues. CDR1 MNHNS and CDR2 SASEGT come from the germline V gene. CDR3 sequence reads: CASSENRGRRYEQYF. The CDR3 DNA sequence: TGTGCCAGCAGTGAGAACCGGGGGCGTCGCTACGAGCAGTACTTC.

The rearrangement links TRBV11-2 to TRBJ2-5; TRBD1 or TRBD2 may be the D gene (5 bases each). The germline V and J ends were trimmed by 1 base and 6 bases, with 12 bases remaining between them. This CDR3 has 14 amino acids. In germline, CDR1 is SGHAT, CDR2 FQNNGV. Written as DNA, the CDR3 is TGTGCCAGCAGCTTAGCGGCCGGGGCCCAGACCCAGTACTTC. Residues: CASSLAAGAQTQYF.

This chain uses TRBV10-3 with TRBJ1-2; no reliable D call. Trimming removed 6 bases at V and 8 bases at J, with 10 bases between. The length of the CDR3 is 11 residues. Germline V gene lookup returns CDR1 ENHRY and CDR2 SYGVKD. The DNA of the CDR3 is TGTGCCATCAGCCAAGGTGGAGGCTACACCTTC. Encoded protein: CAISQGGGYTF.

The chain uses TRBV28 and TRBJ1-2; TRBD1 matches at 9 bases. This CDR3 is 15 amino acids long. CDR1 is MDHEN and CDR2 is SYDVKM in the germline V gene. V lost 2 bases to trimming and J lost 13 bases; unmatched junction nucleotides: 14. Here the CDR3 DNA reads TGTGCCAGCAGTTTAAAAATGGCCGGGACAGGGAGTACCACCTTC. Protein: CASSLKMAGTGSTTF.

This chain's CDR3 is CASSSYEEFYGYTF. In nucleotides, the CDR3 is TGTGCCAGCAGCTCCTATGAGGAGTTCTATGGCTACACCTTC. This chain connects TRBV21-1 to TRBJ1-2. TRBV21-1 is a documented pseudogene. This CDR3 contains 14 residues.

A note on this clone: The same CDR3 is also encoded by other DNA sequences in this sample. The chain is built from TRBV2 and TRBJ2-5, with D unclear. The ends were cut back, 5 bases at V and 2 bases at J, with 6 bases in the middle. Germline lookup yields CDR1 SNHLY and CDR2 FYNNEI. The CDR3 totals 12 residues. The CDR3 bases are TGTGCCAGCAGTCCAATTCAAGAGACCCAGTACTTC. Translated, it gives CASSPIQETQYF.

V and J are TRBV18 and TRBJ2-5; a possible D gene is TRBD1 (6 bases). Germline V CDR1 and CDR2: KGHSH, LQKENI. This CDR3 region has 16 residues. Deletions cut 4 bases from V and 4 bases from J, with 19 bases between. CDR3 residues: CASSRNRVGDGETQYF. CDR3 nucleotide sequence: TGTGCCAGCTCACGGAACAGGGTTGGTGATGGAGAGACCCAGTACTTC.